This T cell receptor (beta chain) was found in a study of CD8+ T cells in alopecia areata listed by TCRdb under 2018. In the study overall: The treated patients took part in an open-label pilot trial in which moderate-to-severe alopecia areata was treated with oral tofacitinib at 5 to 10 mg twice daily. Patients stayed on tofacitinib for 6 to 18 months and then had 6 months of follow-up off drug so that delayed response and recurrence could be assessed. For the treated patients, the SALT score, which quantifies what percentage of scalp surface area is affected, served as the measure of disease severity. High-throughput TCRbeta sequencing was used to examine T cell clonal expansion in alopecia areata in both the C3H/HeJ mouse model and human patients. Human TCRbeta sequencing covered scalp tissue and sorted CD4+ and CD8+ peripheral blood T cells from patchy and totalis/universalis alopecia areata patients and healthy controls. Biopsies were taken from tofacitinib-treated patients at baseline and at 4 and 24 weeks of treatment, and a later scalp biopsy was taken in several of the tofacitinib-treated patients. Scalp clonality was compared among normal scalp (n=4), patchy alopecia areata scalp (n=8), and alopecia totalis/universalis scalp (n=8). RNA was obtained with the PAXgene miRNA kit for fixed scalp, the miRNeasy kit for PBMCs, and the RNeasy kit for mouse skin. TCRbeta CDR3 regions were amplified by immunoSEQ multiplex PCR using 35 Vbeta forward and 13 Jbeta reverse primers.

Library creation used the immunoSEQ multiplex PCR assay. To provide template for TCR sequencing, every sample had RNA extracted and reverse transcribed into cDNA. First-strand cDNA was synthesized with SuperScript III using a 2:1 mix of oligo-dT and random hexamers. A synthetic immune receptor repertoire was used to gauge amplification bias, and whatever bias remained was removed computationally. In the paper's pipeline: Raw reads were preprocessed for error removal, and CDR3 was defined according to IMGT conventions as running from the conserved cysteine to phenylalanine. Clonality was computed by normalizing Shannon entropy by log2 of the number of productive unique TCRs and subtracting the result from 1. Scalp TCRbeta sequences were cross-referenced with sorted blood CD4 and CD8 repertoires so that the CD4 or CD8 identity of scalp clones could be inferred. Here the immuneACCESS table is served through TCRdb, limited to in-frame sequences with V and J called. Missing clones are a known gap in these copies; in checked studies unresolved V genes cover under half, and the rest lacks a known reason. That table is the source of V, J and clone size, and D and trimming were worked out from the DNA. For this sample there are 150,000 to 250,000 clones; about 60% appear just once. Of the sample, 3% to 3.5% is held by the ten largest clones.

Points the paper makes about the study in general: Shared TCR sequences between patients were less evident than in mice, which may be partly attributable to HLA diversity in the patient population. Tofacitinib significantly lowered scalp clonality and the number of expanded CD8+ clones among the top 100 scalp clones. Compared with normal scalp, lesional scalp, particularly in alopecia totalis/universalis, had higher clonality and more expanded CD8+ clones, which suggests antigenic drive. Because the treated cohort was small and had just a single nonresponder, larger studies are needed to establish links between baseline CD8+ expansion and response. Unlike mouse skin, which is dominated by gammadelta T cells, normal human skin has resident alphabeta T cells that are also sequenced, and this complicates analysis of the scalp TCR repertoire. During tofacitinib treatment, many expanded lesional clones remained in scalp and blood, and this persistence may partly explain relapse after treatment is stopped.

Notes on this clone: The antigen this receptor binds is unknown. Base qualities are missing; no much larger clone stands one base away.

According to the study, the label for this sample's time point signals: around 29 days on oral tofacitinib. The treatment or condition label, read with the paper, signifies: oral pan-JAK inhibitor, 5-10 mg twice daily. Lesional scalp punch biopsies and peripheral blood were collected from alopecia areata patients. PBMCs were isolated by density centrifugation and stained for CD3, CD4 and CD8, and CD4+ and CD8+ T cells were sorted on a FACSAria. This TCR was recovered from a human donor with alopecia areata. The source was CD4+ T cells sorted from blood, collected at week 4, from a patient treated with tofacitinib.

This receptor carries the CDR3 CASSFKDRHTDTQYF. The DNA sequence is given as TGCGCCAGCAGCTTTAAGGACAGACACACAGATACGCAGTATTTT. The V and J genes are TRBV5-1 and TRBJ2-3, with a tentative D gene TRBD1 over 6 matching bases. CDR1 and CDR2 are drawn from the germline V gene: SGHRS, YFSETQ. The V end loses 2 bases and the J end loses 2 bases, and a stretch of 12 bases separates them. The CDR3 measures 15 amino acids from cysteine to phenylalanine. This entry keeps only the CDR3 DNA: 45 bases, framed from base 1.